The 24 T cell receptor beta chains below all came from one sample that was sequenced in a study of shared clonotypes between healthy human individuals. Method: immunoSEQ multiplex PCR; TCRdb's copy keeps in-frame clones and lacks some. The sample yields 1.5 million to 2.5 million clones, about 95% seen once. CD45RO-negative, CCR7-positively selected cells formed the naive CD8 fraction, excluding terminally differentiated effector memory CD45RA+ cells. Material: naive CD8+ T cells sorted from blood. The receptor source for this set is a man younger than 30 in good health.

This chain joins TRBV4-2 and TRBJ2-5; 8 bases line up with TRBD2. Trimming took 0 bases from V and 5 from J; bases not matched to a gene: 8. This CDR3 contains 16 residues. Per the germline V gene, CDR1 is LGHNA and CDR2 is YNFKEQ. This chain's CDR3 is CASSQELGTSRETQYF. The DNA of the CDR3 is TGTGCCAGCAGCCAAGAGTTAGGGACTAGTAGGGAGACCCAGTACTTC.

CDR3 DNA sequence: TGTGCCAGCAGCGAAGGACAGGGGCCTGTTGACGAGCAGTACTTC. This gives the protein CASSEGQGPVDEQYF. The chain is built from TRBV9 and TRBJ2-7; 9 bases match TRBD1. J gave up 5 bases and V 3 bases, and 9 bases lay outside the gene matches. Germline assignment: CDR1 SGDLS and CDR2 YYNGEE. This CDR3 is 15 amino acids long.

Regarding this clone: Other DNA sequences in the same sample also yield this CDR3. This chain links TRBV9 with TRBJ1-1; the D is unclear. Trimming removed 0 bases at V and 0 bases at J, with 6 bases between. The germline V gene encodes CDR1 SGDLS and CDR2 YYNGEE. The CDR3 loop spans 14 amino acids. DNA for the CDR3: TGTGCCAGCAGCGTAGCGGAAATGAACACTGAAGCTTTCTTT. This codes for CASSVAEMNTEAFF.

In the case of this clone: Other nucleotide sequences from this sample produce the same CDR3. The genes are TRBV28 and TRBJ2-7, with 7 bases lining up with TRBD2. The CDR3 extends over 14 amino acids. V shed 2 bases, J shed 3 bases, and the junction held 4 bases outside the gene matches. From germline, CDR1 is MDHEN and CDR2 SYDVKM. The CDR3 nucleotides are TGTGCCAGCAGTTTAGTGGGCGGGGGCTACGAGCAGTACTTC. Residues: CASSLVGGGYEQYF.

The chain is built from TRBV29-1 and TRBJ2-7; D might be TRBD1 or TRBD2, each matching 5 bases. The CDR3 is 14 residues long. Germline V gene lookup returns CDR1 SQVTM and CDR2 ANQGSEA. Trimming took 0 bases from V and 3 from J, leaving 12 bases between them. The CDR3 region is CSVEDRGRGYEQYF. For the CDR3, the DNA is TGCAGCGTTGAAGATCGGGGTAGGGGCTACGAGCAGTACTTC.

J is TRBJ1-4 and V is TRBV4-1; D unclear. Germline CDR1 MGHRA, CDR2 YSYEKL. Deletions cut 8 bases from V and 8 bases from J, with 18 bases between. This CDR3 has 14 amino acids. The CDR3 loop is CASGSRAGEEKLFF. In DNA form, the CDR3 reads TGCGCCAGCGGCTCTCGGGCAGGAGAGGAAAAACTGTTTTTT.

This clone was recorded a few times. The sample carries other DNA sequences with the same CDR3. The gene calls are TRBV28 and TRBJ1-1; D is perhaps TRBD1 (5 bases). The germline V gene has CDR1 MDHEN and CDR2 SYDVKM. This CDR3 is 14 amino acids long. Trimming removed 3 bases from V and 1 base from J, with 9 bases in between. The CDR3 loop reads CASSLGTENTEAFF. CDR3 sequence (DNA): TGTGCCAGCAGTTTGGGGACGGAGAACACTGAAGCTTTCTTT.

The chain combines TRBV6-5 with TRBJ2-2; the match to TRBD1 covers 10 bases. In germline, CDR1 is MNHEY, CDR2 SVGAGI. CDR3 size: 15 residues. V shed 1 base and J 4 bases; nucleotides not matched to a gene: 0. The CDR3 spells CASSYWTGGTGELFF. CDR3 coding DNA: TGTGCCAGCAGTTACTGGACAGGGGGCACCGGGGAGCTGTTTTTT.

This chain uses TRBV11-2 with TRBJ2-7; a possible D gene is TRBD1 (5 bases). The CDR3 contains 14 residues. Germline V gene lookup returns CDR1 SGHAT and CDR2 FQNNGV. Trimming removed 5 bases from V and 0 bases from J, with 11 bases in between. The CDR3 here is CASSDDSASYEQYF. As DNA, the CDR3 is TGTGCCAGCAGCGATGACAGTGCCTCCTACGAGCAGTACTTC.

On this clone itself: Within the sample, other DNA sequences also encode this same CDR3. The chain recombines TRBV5-4 with TRBJ2-7; possibly TRBD1 for D (6 bases). Germline V gene sequence: CDR1 SGHNT, CDR2 YYREEE (reference sequence). CDR3 length: 14 amino acids. V dropped 0 bases and J dropped 2 bases, with 9 bases sitting between them. CDR3 in amino acids: CASSLGTATYEQYF. The CDR3 DNA follows: TGTGCCAGCAGCTTGGGGACAGCAACCTACGAGCAGTACTTC.

Comment on this clone: The sample holds other DNA sequences that translate to the same CDR3. The chain recombines TRBV5-1 with TRBJ2-1; the D gene is possibly TRBD2 (5 bases). The V end lost 0 bases, the J end lost 4 bases, and 8 bases lay between the germline ends. This CDR3 is built from 14 residues. Germline V gives CDR1 SGHRS, CDR2 YFSETQ. CDR3 DNA sequence: TGCGCCAGCAGCTTGGAGGACTCGTACAATGAGCAGTTCTTC. Its translation is CASSLEDSYNEQFF. The whole variable domain, filled in from reference TRBV5-1 and TRBJ2-1, reads KAGVTQTPRYLIKTRGQQVTLSCSPISGHRSVSWYQQTPGQGLQFLFEYFSETQRNKGNFPGRFSGRQFSNSRSEMNVSTLELGDSALYLCASSLEDSYNEQFFGPGTRLTVL.

The chain has TRBV27 and TRBJ2-7; 7 nucleotides line up with TRBD2. The CDR3 runs to 19 residues. V lost 6 bases to trimming and J lost 1 base; unmatched junction nucleotides: 21. CDR1 and CDR2 from the germline V gene are MNHEY and SMNVEV (reference sequence). The CDR3 sequence: CASSLVGHQTSSFSYEQYF. CDR3 coding DNA: TGTGCCAGCAGCTTAGTAGGGCACCAGACTAGCTCGTTTTCCTACGAGCAGTACTTC.

The chain employs TRBV30 and TRBJ2-1; 7 bases are a match to TRBD2. Germline CDR1 GTSNPN, CDR2 SVGIG (reference sequence). The CDR3 covers 14 residues. V trimming: 4 bases; J trimming: 4 bases; junction bases outside the gene matches: 7. CDR3 loop: CAWTLRGGYNEQFF. The DNA for the CDR3 is TGTGCCTGGACCCTTCGCGGGGGTTACAATGAGCAGTTCTTC. The whole variable domain, filled in from reference TRBV30 and TRBJ2-1, reads SQTIHQWPATLVQPVGSPLSLECTVEGTSNPNLYWYRQAAGRGLQLLFYSVGIGQISSEVPQNLSASRPQDRQFILSSKKLLLSDSGFYLCAWTLRGGYNEQFFGPGTRLTVL.

Points on this clone: Additional DNA sequences in this sample encode the identical CDR3. V usage is TRBV7-2 and J usage is TRBJ2-7; D not resolved. Looked up from germline, CDR1 is SGHTA and CDR2 is FQGNSA. V lost 2 bases and J lost 2, with 7 bases in between. There are 13 residues in the CDR3. CDR3 coding DNA: TGTGCCAGCAGCTTATGGGGTACCTACGAGCAGTACTTC. Translating gives CASSLWGTYEQYF.

Worth noting for this clone: Other nucleotide sequences in the sample specify the same CDR3. V gene TRBV10-3 combines with J gene TRBJ2-7; D is unclear. The length of the CDR3 is 15 residues. CDR1 is ENHRY and CDR2 is SYGVKD in the germline V gene. Trimming took off 3 bases at V and 0 bases at J, with 12 bases between the two ends. Here the CDR3 reads CAISESVRSSYEQYF. CDR3 nucleotide sequence: TGTGCCATCAGTGAATCCGTTCGGAGCTCCTACGAGCAGTACTTC.

The genes are TRBV27 and TRBJ2-2, with 8 bases that match TRBD2. Germline CDR1 and CDR2: MNHEY and SMNVEV (reference sequence). J gave up 2 bases and V 6 bases, and 8 bases lay outside the gene matches. The CDR3 loop spans 16 amino acids. CDR3 sequence reads: CASRSLAVINTGELFF. The CDR3 DNA sequence: TGTGCCAGCAGATCACTAGCGGTGATAAACACCGGGGAGCTGTTTTTT.

This clone was seen only a few times. The same CDR3 also results from other DNA sequences found in this sample. V gene TRBV9 combines with J gene TRBJ1-3; TRBD1 might be the D (5 bases). Germline V gene sequence: CDR1 SGDLS, CDR2 YYNGEE. The CDR3 has 14 amino acids. The V gene lost 0 bases and the J gene lost 3 bases, with 7 bases spanning the gap. For the CDR3, the DNA is TGTGCCAGCAGCGTAGCAGGGAGTGGAAACACCATATATTTT. Amino acids: CASSVAGSGNTIYF.

To note about this clone: A read error may account for a junction end that differs from germline. The chain links TRBV5-4 to TRBJ2-5, with D perhaps matching TRBD1 (5 bases). In germline, CDR1 is SGHNT, CDR2 YYREEE (reference sequence). This CDR3 has 13 amino acids. CDR3 amino acids: CASSLSGQGTQYF. The CDR3 DNA follows: TGTGCCAGCAGCTTGTCAGGGCAAGGGACCCAGTACTTC. Full variable domain (missing parts from reference TRBV5-4 and TRBJ2-5): ETGVTQSPTHLIKTRGQQVTLRCSSQSGHNTVSWYQQALGQGPQFIFQYYREEENGRGNFPPRFSGLQFPNYSSELNVNALELDDSALYLCASSLSGQGTQYFGPGTRLLVL.

The chain is built from TRBV9 and TRBJ1-1; D is unresolved. Germline CDR1 reads SGDLS; CDR2 reads YYNGEE. V was clipped by 3 bases and J by 2 bases, with 14 bases between them. The CDR3 extends over 15 amino acids. In nucleotides, the CDR3 is TGTGCCAGCAGCGCCTACGGGGAGATTAACACTGAAGCTTTCTTT. Protein sequence: CASSAYGEINTEAFF.

This chain links TRBV30 with TRBJ2-2; 12 positions agree with TRBD2. J gave up 7 bases and V 3 bases, and 9 bases lay outside the gene matches. The CDR3 is made up of 16 amino acids. From germline, CDR1 is GTSNPN and CDR2 SVGIG (reference sequence). The CDR3 here is CAWRQRLAGVNGELFF. In nucleotides, the CDR3 is TGTGCCTGGAGGCAGAGACTAGCGGGAGTGAACGGGGAGCTGTTTTTT.

Only one count was recorded for this clone. The chain combines TRBV6-5 with TRBJ1-1, with 9 positions matching TRBD1. CDR3 length: 14 amino acids. CDR1 and CDR2 (germline): MNHEY, SVGAGI. J gave up 12 bases and V 6 bases, and 14 bases lay outside the gene matches. The CDR3 region is CASSPQNRGPETFF. CDR3 coding DNA: TGTGCCAGCAGCCCACAAAACAGGGGGCCGGAAACTTTCTTT.

The J gene is TRBJ1-2, the V gene TRBV19, with TRBD1 matching 7 bases. This CDR3 spans 15 amino acids. The J segment lost 4 bases and the V segment lost 5 bases, leaving 10 bases of the junction unmatched. Germline CDR1 LNHDA, CDR2 SQIVND (reference sequence). The DNA of the CDR3 is TGTGCCAGTAGTCGGGACAGTTACCTCATCTATGGCTACACCTTC. Encoded protein: CASSRDSYLIYGYTF.

The chain recombines TRBV27 with TRBJ1-1, with TRBD1 identical over 9 bases. V dropped 7 bases and J dropped 0; count of bases not matched to a gene: 3. The CDR3 has 14 amino acids. Germline V CDR1 and CDR2: MNHEY, SMNVEV (reference sequence). The CDR3 region has the DNA TGTGCCAGCAACGGACAGGGGATGAACACTGAAGCTTTCTTT. Translation: CASNGQGMNTEAFF.

This clone was observed once. This chain uses TRBV11-2 with TRBJ1-3; D gene unclear. This CDR3 is 15 amino acids long. Germline CDR1 and CDR2: SGHAT and FQNNGV. Between the trimmed V and J ends, which lost 5 bases and 0 bases, there was a span of 11 bases. The CDR3 loop reads CASSVGPLSGNTIYF. Written as DNA, the CDR3 is TGTGCCAGCAGCGTCGGACCGCTCTCTGGAAACACCATATATTTT.